Listed below are T cell receptor beta chains from one sample, sequenced in a study of shared clonotypes between healthy human individuals. Profiled with immunoSEQ multiplex PCR; TCRdb holds only in-frame clones, not every one. The sample shows approximately 510,000 clones, about four fifths of them seen only once. Sequencing input: PBMCs. The receptors here all came from a woman in her 40s in good health. Some clones in this sample may be carry-over from other donors' samples. The CDR3 runs from the conserved cysteine through the conserved F or W. D genes are given only for firm matches. Rows may omit the clone size; those that give it use once, few, many or a size class.

CDR3: CASSLVGGGGSYEQYF
DNA: TGTGCCAGCAGCTTAGTGGGGGGAGGGGGCTCCTACGAGCAGTACTTC
J: TRBJ2-7
size: few
V: TRBV7-2
D: NA

CDR3: CASSQDPYLATKETQYF
DNA: TGCGCCAGCAGCCAAGATCCCTACTTGGCTACCAAAGAGACCCAGTACTTC
J: TRBJ2-5
size: NA
V: TRBV4-1
D: NA

CDR3: CASSQDWPSGRSETQYF
DNA: TGCGCCAGCAGCCAAGATTGGCCTAGCGGGAGGTCGGAGACCCAGTACTTC
J: TRBJ2-5
size: NA
V: TRBV4-3
D: TRBD2

CDR3: CASSPSQSSYEQYF
DNA: TGTGCCAGCTCACCATCTCAGAGCTCCTACGAGCAGTACTTC
J: TRBJ2-7
size: NA
V: TRBV18
D: NA

CDR3: CASSLAPGNTEAFF
DNA: TGTGCCAGCAGCTTAGCGCCAGGGAACACTGAAGCTTTCTTT
J: TRBJ1-1
size: NA
V: TRBV7-9
D: NA

CDR3: CASSLGVWAQKREQYF
DNA: TGTGCCAGCAGCTTGGGGGTTTGGGCCCAAAAGAGAGAGCAGTACTTC
J: TRBJ2-7
size: few
V: TRBV5-6
D: NA

CDR3: CASSLGGGASSSYNEQFF
DNA: TGCGCCAGCAGCCTGGGAGGCGGAGCCTCAAGCTCCTACAATGAGCAGTTCTTC
J: TRBJ2-1
size: NA
V: TRBV5-1
D: NA

CDR3: CASSLTGIIDYEQYF
DNA: TGTGCCAGCAGCCTCACAGGGATTATAGATTACGAGCAGTACTTC
J: TRBJ2-7
size: once
V: TRBV7-2
D: NA

CDR3: CASSLAGGGEQYF
DNA: TGTGCCAGCTCACTGGCGGGAGGTGGTGAGCAGTACTTC
J: TRBJ2-7
size: few
V: TRBV2
D: TRBD2

CDR3: CASSPRQEGSHEQFF
DNA: TGTGCCAGCAGCCCAAGACAAGAGGGGTCCCATGAGCAGTTCTTC
J: TRBJ2-1
size: once
V: TRBV7-2
D: NA

CDR3: CASSLGAHPSGETQYF
DNA: TGTGCCAGCAGTCTCGGGGCTCACCCATCAGGAGAGACCCAGTACTTC
J: TRBJ2-5
size: NA
V: TRBV5-5
D: NA

CDR3: CASSYSNLAYEQYF
DNA: TGTGCCAGCAGTTACTCGAATCTAGCATACGAGCAGTACTTC
J: TRBJ2-7
size: once
V: TRBV6-5
D: NA

CDR3: CASSRTPTNEKLFF
DNA: TGTGCCAGCAGCAGGACCCCAACTAATGAAAAACTGTTTTTT
J: TRBJ1-4
size: once
V: TRBV7-6
D: NA

CDR3: CASSFHGGSYEQYF
DNA: TGTGCCAGCAGTTTTCACGGGGGCTCCTACGAGCAGTACTTC
J: TRBJ2-7
size: NA
V: TRBV27
D: NA

CDR3: CASSSVGETQYF
DNA: TGTGCCAGCAGCTCGGTAGGAGAGACCCAGTACTTC
J: TRBJ2-5
size: NA
V: TRBV7-9
D: NA

CDR3: CASRGTRQETQYF
DNA: TGTGCCAGCAGGGGCACTAGACAAGAGACCCAGTACTTC
J: TRBJ2-5
size: NA
V: TRBV2
D: NA

CDR3: CASSFASGRDTQYF
DNA: TGTGCCAGCAGCTTCGCTAGCGGGAGGGATACGCAGTATTTT
J: TRBJ2-3
size: NA
V: TRBV5-4
D: TRBD2

CDR3: CASSPYLAGGPHEQFF
DNA: TGTGCCAGCTCACCATACCTAGCGGGAGGGCCACATGAGCAGTTCTTC
J: TRBJ2-1
size: NA
V: TRBV18
D: TRBD2

CDR3: CSVDMMGPNEQFF
DNA: TGCAGCGTTGATATGATGGGCCCCAATGAGCAGTTCTTC
J: TRBJ2-1
size: NA
V: TRBV29-1
D: NA

CDR3: CASSKELTSSDEQFF
DNA: TGTGCCAGCAGCAAAGAGTTGACTAGCTCGGATGAGCAGTTCTTC
J: TRBJ2-1
size: NA
V: TRBV21-1
D: NA

CDR3: CASSTSYGYTF
DNA: TGTGCCAGCAGTACGAGTTATGGCTACACCTTC
J: TRBJ1-2
size: medium-sized
V: TRBV28
D: NA

CDR3: CASSYAHGTVTPLTF
DNA: TGTGCCAGCAGTTACGCCCATGGGACAGTAACCCCTCTCACCTTC
J: TRBJ1-2
size: NA
V: TRBV6-6
D: TRBD1

CDR3: CASSRTGRHEQYF
DNA: TGTGCCAGCAGCCGGACAGGGAGGCACGAGCAGTACTTC
J: TRBJ2-7
size: NA
V: TRBV27
D: TRBD1

CDR3: CASSLRGSAYEQYF
DNA: TGCGCCAGCAGCCTACGGGGGTCAGCCTACGAGCAGTACTTC
J: TRBJ2-7
size: few
V: TRBV5-1
D: NA

CDR3: CASSFRTSHSGQYF
DNA: TGTGCCAGCAGCTTTAGGACAAGCCACTCGGGGCAGTACTTC
J: TRBJ2-7
size: NA
V: TRBV7-8
D: NA

CDR3: CASYRGGEKLFF
DNA: TGTGCCTCCTACAGGGGGGGCGAAAAACTGTTTTTT
J: TRBJ1-4
size: NA
V: TRBV30
D: TRBD1

CDR3: CASSLGTGNNSPLHF
DNA: TGCGCCAGCAGCTTGGGGACAGGGAATAATTCACCCCTCCACTTT
J: TRBJ1-6
size: NA
V: TRBV5-1
D: TRBD1